A single sample gave rise to the 14 T cell receptor beta chains below, sequenced in a study of identical twins. A single record per CDR3 protein comes from TCRdb applying MiXCR to the 5' RACE reads. The data contain about 690,000 distinct CDR3 sequences, less than 7% of them singletons. The sequenced sample was naive T cells sorted from blood. The receptors were sampled from a man in his late teens or twenties in good health.

This clonotype appeared many times. The genes are TRBV20-1 and TRBJ2-1, with 11 bases that match TRBD2. V lost 5 bases and J lost 5; bases outside the gene matches: 5. Germline V gene sequence: CDR1 DFQATT, CDR2 SNEGSKA (reference sequence). The CDR3 is made up of 14 amino acids. The CDR3 sequence is CSAGTSGSHNEQFF. Written as DNA, the CDR3 is TGCAGTGCTGGTACTAGCGGGAGCCACAATGAGCAGTTCTTC.

This clonotype was counted ten times or more. The chain links TRBV6-1 to TRBJ1-4; the match to TRBD1 covers 9 bases. The CDR3 sequence is 15 residues long. V shed 6 bases, J shed 8 bases, and the junction held 10 bases outside the gene matches. Germline V gives CDR1 MNHNS, CDR2 SASEGT. CDR3 nucleotide sequence: TGTGCCAGCAGACTAGGGACAGGGAGTAACGAAAAACTGTTTTTT. Its translation is CASRLGTGSNEKLFF.

V gene TRBV15 combines with J gene TRBJ2-5, with D maybe TRBD2 (6 bases). Germline values: CDR1 LNHNV, CDR2 YYDKDF (reference sequence). The ends were cut back, 1 base at V and 3 bases at J, with 9 bases in the middle. The CDR3 is made up of 14 amino acids. The CDR3 DNA is TGTGCCACCAGCAGAGCGCCTAGCGAAGAGACCCAGTACTTC. It specifies CATSRAPSEETQYF.

This clonotype was seen ten or more times. This chain links TRBV5-1 with TRBJ1-5; tentative D call: TRBD1 (6 bases). The germline CDR1 and CDR2 sequences are SGHRS and YFSETQ. Trimming pared 0 bases from V and 7 bases from J, leaving 11 bases between. This CDR3 is built from 14 residues. The CDR3 loop is CASSLGTVDQPQHF. The CDR3 nucleotides read TGCGCCAGCAGCTTGGGGACAGTGGACCAGCCCCAGCATTTT. Full variable domain (missing parts from reference TRBV5-1 and TRBJ1-5): KAGVTQTPRYLIKTRGQQVTLSCSPISGHRSVSWYQQTPGQGLQFLFEYFSETQRNKGNFPGRFSGRQFSNSRSEMNVSTLELGDSALYLCASSLGTVDQPQHFGDGTRLSIL.

The chain carries TRBV4-1 and TRBJ2-2, with 7 positions matching TRBD2. CDR3 length: 14 amino acids. V trimming: 2 bases; J trimming: 5 bases; junction bases outside the gene matches: 2. Per germline, CDR1 MGHRA and CDR2 YSYEKL. CDR3 nucleotides: TGCGCCAGCAGCCAAATGCGGGGGACCGGGGAGCTGTTTTTT. This gives the protein CASSQMRGTGELFF.

In this sample, this clonotype turned up many times. The V gene is TRBV11-2, the J gene TRBJ2-5, with 8 bases fitting TRBD2. In germline, CDR1 is SGHAT, CDR2 FQNNGV. The CDR3 is made up of 12 amino acids. The V gene end was trimmed by 7 bases and the J gene end by 4 bases; junction bases not matched to a gene: 2. CDR3 loop: CASNREGETQYF. CDR3 nucleotide sequence: TGTGCCAGCAACCGGGAGGGAGAGACCCAGTACTTC.

V and J are TRBV12-3 or TRBV12-4 and TRBJ2-3, with D hard to call. Trimming removed 6 bases from V and 4 bases from J, with 8 bases in between. The CDR3 spans 12 residues. This CDR3 reads CASRELSDTQYF. The CDR3 DNA is TGTGCCAGCAGGGAACTATCAGATACGCAGTATTTT.

This clonotype was observed many times. V and J are TRBV9 and TRBJ2-5; no firm D call. CDR1 SGDLS and CDR2 YYNGEE come from the germline V gene. The CDR3 consists of 12 residues. Trimming left V 1 base short and J 0 bases short, with 1 base between. CDR3 loop: CASSVNQETQYF. The CDR3, as DNA: TGTGCCAGCAGCGTAAACCAAGAGACCCAGTACTTC.

This clonotype was observed many times. The gene calls are TRBV24-1 and TRBJ2-2; 9 positions match TRBD1. The V gene's germline CDR1 is KGHDR and CDR2 SFDVKD. This CDR3 region has 16 residues. V lost 7 bases to trimming and J lost 2 bases; unmatched junction nucleotides: 7. CDR3: CATSSPTGGNTGELFF. The CDR3 bases are TGTGCCACCAGCTCCCCGACAGGGGGAAACACCGGGGAGCTGTTTTTT.

In its sample, this clonotype was seen a few times. The gene calls are TRBV27 and TRBJ2-3; 10 nucleotides line up with TRBD2. The CDR3 spans 16 residues. V shed 3 bases and J 5 bases; nucleotides not matched to a gene: 8. The germline gives CDR1 MNHEY, CDR2 SMNVEV (reference sequence). This CDR3 reads CASSLTAGGPGDTQYF. The DNA for the CDR3 is TGTGCCAGCAGTTTGACAGCGGGAGGGCCGGGAGATACGCAGTATTTT.

V is TRBV7-9 and J is TRBJ1-5; tentatively, D is TRBD1 (6 bases). Germline-derived CDR1 and CDR2 are SEHNR and FQNEAQ (reference sequence). The CDR3 has 14 residues. The V gene lost 5 bases and the J gene lost 3 bases, with 11 bases spanning the gap. The CDR3, as DNA: TGTGCCAGCAGCGCAGGGGTCGACAATCAGCCCCAGCATTTT. Translated: CASSAGVDNQPQHF.

J is TRBJ2-2 and V is TRBV9, with 7 nucleotides matching TRBD2. Germline-derived CDR1 and CDR2 are SGDLS and YYNGEE. V trimming: 0 bases; J trimming: 5 bases; junction bases outside the gene matches: 7. The CDR3 length is 16 residues. The CDR3 coding sequence is TGTGCCAGCAGCGTAGAGGGCGGGAGAACGACCGGGGAGCTGTTTTTT. Translating gives CASSVEGGRTTGELFF. The full variable domain, rest sourced from reference TRBV9 and TRBJ2-2, is DSGVTQTPKHLITATGQRVTLRCSPRSGDLSVYWYQQSLDQGLQFLIQYYNGEERAKGNILERFSAQQFPDLHSELNLSSLELGDSALYFCASSVEGGRTTGELFFGEGSRLTVL.

V usage is TRBV12-3 or TRBV12-4 and J usage is TRBJ2-5; 7 bases align to TRBD2. This CDR3 region has 13 residues. With 6 bases clipped from V and 5 bases from J, the junction kept 6 bases outside the gene matches. CDR3 nucleotides: TGTGCCAGCAGCTCGACTAGCCTGGAGACCCAGTACTTC. Protein: CASSSTSLETQYF.

In its sample, this clonotype was seen a few times. The genes are TRBV24-1 and TRBJ2-3; D is ambiguous. The germline V and J ends were trimmed by 6 bases and 2 bases, with 8 bases remaining between them. CDR3 length: 13 amino acids. From germline, CDR1 is KGHDR and CDR2 SFDVKD. The DNA of the CDR3 is TGTGCCACCAGTCGTCCCAACACAGATACGCAGTATTTT. This encodes CATSRPNTDTQYF.